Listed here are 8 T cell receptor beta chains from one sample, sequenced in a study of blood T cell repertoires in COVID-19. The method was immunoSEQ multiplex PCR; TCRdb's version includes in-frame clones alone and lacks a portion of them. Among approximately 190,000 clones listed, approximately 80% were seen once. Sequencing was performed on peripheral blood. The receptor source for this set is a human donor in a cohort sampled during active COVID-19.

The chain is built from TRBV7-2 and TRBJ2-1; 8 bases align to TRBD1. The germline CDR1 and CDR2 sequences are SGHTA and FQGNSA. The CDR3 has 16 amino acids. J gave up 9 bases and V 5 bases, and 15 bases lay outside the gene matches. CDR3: CASSLTVAGGFREQFF. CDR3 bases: TGTGCCAGCAGCCTAACGGTGGCAGGGGGCTTTCGTGAGCAGTTCTTC.

CDR3 nucleotides: TGTGCCAGCAGTAGACAGGGGGCGTTCGGCTACACCTTC. Translation gives CASSRQGAFGYTF. The chain is built from TRBV6-5 and TRBJ1-2; TRBD1 aligns across 10 bases. The CDR3 spans 13 residues. V lost 5 bases, J lost 8 bases, and 5 bases stayed unmatched. Germline V gene data show CDR1 as MNHEY and CDR2 as SVGAGI.

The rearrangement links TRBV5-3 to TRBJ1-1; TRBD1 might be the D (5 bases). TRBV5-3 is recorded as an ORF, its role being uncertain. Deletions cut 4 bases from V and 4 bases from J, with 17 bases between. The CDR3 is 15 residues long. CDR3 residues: CARSHYRFGSTEAFF. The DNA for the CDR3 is TGTGCCAGAAGCCATTACAGGTTTGGGTCCACTGAAGCTTTCTTT.

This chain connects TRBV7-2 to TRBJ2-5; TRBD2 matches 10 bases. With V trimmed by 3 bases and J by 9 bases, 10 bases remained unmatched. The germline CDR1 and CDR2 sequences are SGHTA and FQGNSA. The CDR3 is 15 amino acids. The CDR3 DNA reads TGTGCCAGCAGCTTTGGTAGCGGGAGGCCCCGGGCCCAGTACTTC. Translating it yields CASSFGSGRPRAQYF.

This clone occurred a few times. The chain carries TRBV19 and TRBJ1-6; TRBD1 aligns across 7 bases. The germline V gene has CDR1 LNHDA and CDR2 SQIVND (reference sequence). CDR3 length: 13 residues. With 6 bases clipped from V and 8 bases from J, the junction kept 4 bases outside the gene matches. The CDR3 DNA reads TGTGCCAGTAGCACAGGGGTCGATTCACCCCTCCACTTT. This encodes CASSTGVDSPLHF.

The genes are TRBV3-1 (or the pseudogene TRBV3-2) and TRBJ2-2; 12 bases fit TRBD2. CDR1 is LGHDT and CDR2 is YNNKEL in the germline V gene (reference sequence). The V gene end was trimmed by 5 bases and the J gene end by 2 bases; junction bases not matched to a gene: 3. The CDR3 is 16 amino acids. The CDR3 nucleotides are TGTGCCAGCAGCTCTAGCGGGGGGGCAAACACCGGGGAGCTGTTTTTT. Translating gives CASSSSGGANTGELFF.

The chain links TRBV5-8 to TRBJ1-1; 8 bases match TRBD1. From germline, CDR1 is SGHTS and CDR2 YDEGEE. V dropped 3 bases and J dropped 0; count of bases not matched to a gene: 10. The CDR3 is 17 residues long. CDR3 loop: CASSWTRQGSVNTEAFF. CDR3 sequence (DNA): TGTGCCAGCAGCTGGACCCGACAGGGGTCGGTGAACACTGAAGCTTTCTTT.

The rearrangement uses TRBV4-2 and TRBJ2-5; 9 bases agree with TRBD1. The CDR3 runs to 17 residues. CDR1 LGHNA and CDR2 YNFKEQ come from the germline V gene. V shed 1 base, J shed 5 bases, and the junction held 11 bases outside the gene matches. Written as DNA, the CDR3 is TGTGCCAGCAGCCAAGCCTCAACAGGGGGCGCGGGGGAGACCCAGTACTTC. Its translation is CASSQASTGGAGETQYF.